This T cell receptor (beta chain) was identified during a study of CD8+CD57+ T cells in acquired aplastic anemia. Study information: The study obtained an average of about 3.1 ug of DNA from sorted CD4+ and CD8+ cells. About 11 million reads, on average, were obtained for CD4+ cells from healthy donors. The study's findings and limits: Patients and controls shared over 25 CD8+ CDR3 sequences, highly expressed in patients. Patients and controls had CD8+ Simpson's diversity values that were not significantly distinct.

The template for TCR beta VDJ and CDR3 sequence profiling was genomic DNA. MiXCR was run by TCRdb on the reads, yielding one entry per CDR3 protein. The sample consists of about 190,000 distinct CDR3 sequences, roughly 56% of them appearing once. Points on this clonotype: As yet, its antigen is unknown.

J gave up 5 bases and V 5 bases, and 10 bases lay outside the gene matches. Germline values: CDR1 SQVTM, CDR2 ANQGSEA. The CDR3 sequence is 14 residues long. This receptor was identified in a human donor in good health, serving as a control. The sample taken for sequencing was sorted CD4+, CD8+, or CD8+CD57+ T cells (not recorded which) from PBMCs. The chain employs TRBV29-1 and TRBJ2-5; 8 bases match TRBD2. CDR3 amino acids: CSVLYGGGYETQYF. For the CDR3, the DNA is TGCAGCGTTCTTTACGGGGGGGGCTATGAGACCCAGTACTTC. The full variable domain, rest sourced from reference TRBV29-1 and TRBJ2-5, is SAVISQKPSRDICQRGTSLTIQCQVDSQVTMMFWYRQQPGQSLTLIATANQGSEATYESGFVIDKFPISRPNLTFSTLTVSNMSPEDSSIYLCSVLYGGGYETQYFGPGTRLLVL.